These 4 T cell receptor beta chains came from one sample sequenced in a study of OX40 agonist ivuxolimab in advanced cancers. Sequencing was performed with immunoSEQ multiplex PCR; in TCRdb, only in-frame clones are kept and a portion is missing. The data contain 50,000 to 60,000 clones, about 90% of them seen just once; the ten biggest clones take up roughly 15%. The material sequenced was CD4+ or CD8+ T cells sorted from blood, taken in a trial of the OX40 agonist ivuxolimab. The receptor set was obtained from an adult with an advanced solid tumor such as melanoma, head and neck, liver or kidney cancer.

The J gene is TRBJ1-3, the V gene TRBV7-9; D is ambiguous. Per germline, CDR1 SEHNR and CDR2 FQNEAQ (reference sequence). The CDR3 runs to 17 residues. The V end lost 3 bases, the J end lost 0 bases, and 15 bases lay between the germline ends. CDR3: CASSLSRNSLSGNTIYF. The CDR3 DNA follows: TGTGCCAGCAGCTTGAGCAGAAATAGCCTCTCTGGAAACACCATATATTTT. Combining the CDR3 with reference TRBV7-9 and TRBJ1-3 gives the whole variable domain DTGVSQNPRHKITKRGQNVTFRCDPISEHNRLYWYRQTLGQGPEFLTYFQNEAQLEKSRLLSDRFSAERPKGSFSTLEIQRTEQGDSAMYLCASSLSRNSLSGNTIYFGEGSWLTVV.

The V call is TRBV7-3, the J call TRBJ2-7; 7 positions match TRBD2. This CDR3 has 14 amino acids. Trimming cost V 3 bases and J 7 bases; bases outside gene matches: 9. Germline V lookup: CDR1 SGHTA, CDR2 FQGTGA. The CDR3 bases are TGTGCCAGCAGCTTGGATGCGGGGGTTGGGGAGCAGTACTTC. This gives the protein CASSLDAGVGEQYF.

The rearrangement uses TRBV28 and TRBJ2-1, with unresolved D. V lost 6 bases to trimming and J lost 9 bases, with 21 bases between them. Germline V gene lookup returns CDR1 MDHEN and CDR2 SYDVKM. The CDR3 sequence is 15 residues long. The CDR3 region is CASSLDWIPSGEQFF. Here the CDR3 DNA reads TGTGCCAGCAGCCTCGACTGGATCCCGTCGGGTGAGCAGTTCTTC. Based on the CDR3 plus reference TRBV28 and TRBJ2-1, the full variable domain is DVKVTQSSRYLVKRTGEKVFLECVQDMDHENMFWYRQDPGLGLRLIYFSYDVKMKEKGDIPEGYSVSREKKERFSLILESASTNQTSMYLCASSLDWIPSGEQFFGPGTRLTVL.

The gene calls are TRBV29-1 and TRBJ2-3, with a possible D match to TRBD1 (5 bases). The CDR3 totals 15 residues. The germline CDR1 and CDR2 sequences are SQVTM and ANQGSEA. V was clipped by 6 bases and J by 1 base, with 17 bases between them. CDR3 protein: CSVGFGHPRTDTQYF. DNA of the CDR3: TGCAGCGTGGGCTTTGGACATCCTCGCACAGATACGCAGTATTTT.